This T cell receptor beta chain was recorded in a study of T cell repertoires in cytomegalovirus infection. Study context: It can be stated that public TCR beta signatures indicated CMV infection as well as a matching HLA type. Overall study results and limits: Carriage of CMV together with the relevant HLA was identifiable through cumulative public TCR beta family frequency. Within the response measured ex vivo, HLA-C-restricted CMV-specific TCR beta clonotypes were dominant.

This CDR3 comprises 16 residues. CDR1 and CDR2 from the germline V gene are SGHNT and YYREEE (reference sequence). V gave up 1 base and J gave up 0 bases, with 10 bases separating them. TCRdb redid the calling of the reads with MiXCR, one entry per CDR3 protein. The sample carries 290,000 or so distinct CDR3 sequences, about a tenth recorded once. About this clonotype: Antigen: not known.

The chain carries TRBV5-4 and TRBJ2-2; the D is unclear. The specimen was PBMCs. This TCR derives from a human donor in good health (CMV status not recorded). Some clones in this sample may be carry-over from other donors' samples. The CDR3 bases are TGTGCCAGCAGCTTGTTAGTGACGGCGAACACCGGGGAGCTGTTTTTT. Encoded protein: CASSLLVTANTGELFF.